Below are 19 T cell receptor beta chains sequenced from a single sample in a study of cytomegalovirus exposure and HLA in healthy donors. The study ran its PCR with 60 Vbeta and 13 Jbeta primers. Profiled with immunoSEQ multiplex PCR; TCRdb holds only in-frame clones, not every one. The sample lists under 200,000 clones; about three quarters were seen once. Sequencing used PBMCs. These receptors were taken from a woman aged 45-65 years in good health and CMV-seropositive.

V is TRBV29-1 and J is TRBJ1-1; TRBD1 might be the D (5 bases). From germline, CDR1 is SQVTM and CDR2 ANQGSEA. The CDR3 loop spans 13 amino acids. Trimming stripped 7 bases from V and 1 base from J, with 13 bases between. CDR3 nucleotide sequence: TGCAGCGGAGAACAGGAACGGAACACTGAAGCTTTCTTT. The encoded protein is CSGEQERNTEAFF.

To note about this clone: The junction shows a germline mismatch at one end, possibly a read error. The chain is built from TRBV6-5 and TRBJ2-4; 11 bases are a match to TRBD1. CDR3 size: 15 residues. From germline, CDR1 is MNHEY and CDR2 SVGAGI. The CDR3 here is CASKDRGLGENSQYF. The CDR3, as DNA: TGTGCCAGCAAGGACAGGGGGCTCGGCGAAAACAGTCAGTACTTC.

The CDR3 spells CASTQGQLYGYTF. DNA of the CDR3: TGTGCCAGCACCCAGGGACAGCTCTATGGCTACACCTTC. The chain has TRBV6-5 and TRBJ1-2, with 7 bases that match TRBD1. The ends lost 7 bases at V and 4 bases at J; junction bases unmatched: 6. The CDR3 loop spans 13 amino acids. Germline CDR1 MNHEY, CDR2 SVGAGI.

The genes are TRBV23-1 and TRBJ1-2, with TRBD1 matching over 7 bases. TRBV23-1 is sorted into the ORF group, with uncertain function. The CDR3 totals 13 residues. Trimming cost V 8 bases and J 8 bases; bases outside gene matches: 11. DNA for the CDR3: TGCGCCAGCTCGGGAGGGGGCCCGTACGGCTACACCTTC. This sequence encodes CASSGGGPYGYTF.

The CDR3 loop is CASGTGSRGGYTGELFF. In DNA, the CDR3 is TGTGCCAGCGGGACAGGGTCACGTGGTGGGTACACCGGGGAGCTGTTTTTT. The rearrangement uses TRBV27 and TRBJ2-2; TRBD1 aligns across 9 bases. Germline V gene data show CDR1 as MNHEY and CDR2 as SMNVEV (reference sequence). V was pared by 8 bases and J by 3 bases, with 13 bases of the junction left unmatched. This CDR3 spans 17 amino acids.

The chain carries TRBV29-1 and TRBJ1-1; 7 nucleotides align to TRBD1. The trim removed 1 base at V and 11 bases at J, leaving 7 bases unmatched. Germline V lookup: CDR1 SQVTM, CDR2 ANQGSEA. CDR3 length: 12 amino acids. The CDR3 bases are TGCAGCGTTGAAGGAGTACAGGGGCGGGCTTTCTTT. Translating gives CSVEGVQGRAFF.

The CDR3 nucleotides are TGTGCCAGCAGCCGTCGACAGGGTTCGACTGAAGCTTTCTTT. It is translated as CASSRRQGSTEAFF. The chain uses TRBV11-2 and TRBJ1-1; 7 positions match TRBD1. Per germline, CDR1 SGHAT and CDR2 FQNNGV. V lost 5 bases, J lost 5 bases, and 8 bases stayed unmatched. This CDR3 is 14 amino acids long.

This rearrangement joins TRBV29-1 to TRBJ1-1, with 10 bases fitting TRBD1. Germline trimming cut 0 bases from V and 3 bases from J; bases unmatched to any gene: 7. Per the germline V gene, CDR1 is SQVTM and CDR2 is ANQGSEA. The CDR3 runs to 16 residues. For the CDR3, the DNA is TGCAGCGTTGAAGAACGGACAGGGGGAAGGGACACTGAAGCTTTCTTT. Translating it yields CSVEERTGGRDTEAFF.

J is TRBJ1-6 and V is TRBV7-2; D gene unclear. Trimming pared 5 bases from V and 6 bases from J, leaving 8 bases between. Germline V gene lookup returns CDR1 SGHTA and CDR2 FQGNSA. The CDR3 covers 13 residues. Here the CDR3 reads CASSPDFNSPLHF. Written as DNA, the CDR3 is TGTGCCAGCAGCCCGGACTTTAATTCACCCCTCCACTTT.

The sample holds a few counts of this clone. The chain has TRBV11-2 and TRBJ2-4; 11 bases are shared with TRBD2. CDR3 length: 16 residues. Germline CDR1 reads SGHAT; CDR2 reads FQNNGV. V lost 5 bases to trimming and J lost 12 bases; unmatched junction nucleotides: 15. Written as DNA, the CDR3 is TGTGCCAGCAGCCCAAACCCTCTAGCGGGGGGTGACAGTCAGTACTTC. The encoded protein is CASSPNPLAGGDSQYF.

The chain has TRBV6-1 and TRBJ1-1; D not resolved. Looked up from germline, CDR1 is MNHNS and CDR2 is SASEGT. With 2 bases removed from V and 9 bases from J, the gap between germline ends came to 16 bases. CDR3 length equals 14 residues. CDR3 sequence: CASSEIGPMRKAFF. CDR3 in DNA: TGTGCCAGCAGTGAAATTGGGCCAATGAGAAAAGCTTTCTTT.

The V and J genes are TRBV18 and TRBJ2-1, with a weak D call TRBD2 (5 bases). Germline-derived CDR1 and CDR2 are KGHSH and LQKENI. Trimming left V 0 bases short and J 2 bases short, with 8 bases between. CDR3 size: 15 residues. The CDR3 spells CASSPPSRAYNEQFF. For the CDR3, the DNA is TGTGCCAGCTCACCACCGTCGAGGGCCTACAATGAGCAGTTCTTC. Complete variable domain (other parts from reference TRBV18 and TRBJ2-1): NAGVMQNPRHLVRRRGQEARLRCSPMKGHSHVYWYRQLPEEGLKFMVYLQKENIIDESGMPKERFSAEFPKEGPSILRIQQVVRGDSAAYFCASSPPSRAYNEQFFGPGTRLTVL.

The rearrangement links TRBV5-1 to TRBJ2-1, with a tentative D call TRBD2 (5 bases). Per the germline V gene, CDR1 is SGHRS and CDR2 is YFSETQ. The CDR3 length is 15 residues. The V end lost 4 bases, the J end lost 7 bases, and 18 bases lay between the germline ends. CDR3 amino acids: CASSLRTPLRNEQFF. The CDR3 nucleotides are TGCGCCAGCAGCCTGCGGACTCCCTTAAGGAATGAGCAGTTCTTC.

The rearrangement links TRBV28 to TRBJ1-5, with D possibly matching TRBD1 (6 bases). Trimming cost V 8 bases and J 2 bases, with 7 bases left between them. This CDR3 has 12 residues. Germline-derived CDR1 and CDR2 are MDHEN and SYDVKM. The CDR3 protein is CASYRGNQPQHF. In nucleotides, the CDR3 is TGTGCCAGCTACAGGGGCAATCAGCCCCAGCATTTT.

This rearrangement joins TRBV30 to TRBJ2-7; 7 bases agree with TRBD2. V lost 3 bases, J lost 2 bases, and 1 base stayed unmatched. Germline values: CDR1 GTSNPN, CDR2 SVGIG (reference sequence). The CDR3 runs to 12 residues. CDR3 amino acids: CAWRSGTYEQYF. The CDR3 region has the DNA TGTGCCTGGAGAAGCGGGACCTACGAGCAGTACTTC.

The chain has TRBV2 and TRBJ2-1; 15 bases line up with TRBD2. V gave up 7 bases and J gave up 7 bases; unmatched junction bases: 5. The CDR3 consists of 15 residues. Germline CDR1 SNHLY, CDR2 FYNNEI. CDR3 protein: CASKWTSGGDNEQFF. The CDR3 region has the DNA TGTGCCAGCAAGTGGACTAGCGGGGGGGATAATGAGCAGTTCTTC. Using reference TRBV2 and TRBJ2-1 for the parts outside the CDR3, the full variable domain is EPEVTQTPSHQVTQMGQEVILRCVPISNHLYFYWYRQILGQKVEFLVSFYNNEISEKSEIFDDQFSVERPDGSNFTLKIRSTKLEDSAMYFCASKWTSGGDNEQFFGPGTRLTVL.

The chain is built from TRBV15 and TRBJ1-6; TRBD1 agrees at 9 bases. CDR1 and CDR2 from the germline V gene are LNHNV and YYDKDF (reference sequence). This CDR3 region has 15 residues. After removal of 1 base from V and 6 bases from J, the junction contained 1 base not matched to a gene. The CDR3 loop is CATSRAGQGNSPLHF. The CDR3, as DNA: TGTGCCACCAGCAGAGCGGGACAGGGTAATTCACCCCTCCACTTT.

The gene calls are TRBV7-2 and TRBJ2-7, with TRBD2 as a possible D gene (6 bases). Trimming shortened V by 3 bases and J by 4 bases, and 13 bases separated the two germline ends. Germline values: CDR1 SGHTA, CDR2 FQGNSA. The CDR3 consists of 14 residues. For the CDR3, the DNA is TGTGCCAGCAGCTTGGAGGGTTTTCGATACGAGCAGTACTTC. Protein: CASSLEGFRYEQYF. The full variable domain, its missing parts supplied by reference TRBV7-2 and TRBJ2-7, is GAGVSQSPSNKVTEKGKDVELRCDPISGHTALYWYRQSLGQGLEFLIYFQGNSAPDKSGLPSDRFSAERTGGSVSTLTIQRTQQEDSAVYLCASSLEGFRYEQYFGPGTRLTVT.

In its sample, this clone was seen a few times. The rearrangement links TRBV28 to TRBJ2-7; maybe TRBD1 (8 bases). V lost 8 bases, J lost 4 bases, and 18 bases lay in between. Germline CDR1 and CDR2: MDHEN and SYDVKM. This CDR3 region has 14 residues. The CDR3 region is CASAGGQGGYEQYF. The CDR3 bases are TGTGCCAGCGCCGGAGGACAGGGAGGGTACGAGCAGTACTTC.